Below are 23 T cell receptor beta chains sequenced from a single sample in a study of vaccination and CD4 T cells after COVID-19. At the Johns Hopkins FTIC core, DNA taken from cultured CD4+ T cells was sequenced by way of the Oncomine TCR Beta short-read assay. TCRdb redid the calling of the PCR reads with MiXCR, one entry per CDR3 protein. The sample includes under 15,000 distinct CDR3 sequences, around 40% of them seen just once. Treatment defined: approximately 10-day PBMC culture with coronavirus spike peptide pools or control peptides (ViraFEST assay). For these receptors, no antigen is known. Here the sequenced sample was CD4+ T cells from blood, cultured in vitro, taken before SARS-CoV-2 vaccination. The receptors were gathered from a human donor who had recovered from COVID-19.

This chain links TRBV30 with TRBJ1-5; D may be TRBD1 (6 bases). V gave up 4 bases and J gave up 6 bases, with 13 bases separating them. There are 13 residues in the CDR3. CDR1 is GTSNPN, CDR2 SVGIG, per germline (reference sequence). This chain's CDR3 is CAWTAGALQPQHF. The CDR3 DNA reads TGTGCCTGGACGGCGGGGGCCCTTCAGCCCCAGCATTTT.

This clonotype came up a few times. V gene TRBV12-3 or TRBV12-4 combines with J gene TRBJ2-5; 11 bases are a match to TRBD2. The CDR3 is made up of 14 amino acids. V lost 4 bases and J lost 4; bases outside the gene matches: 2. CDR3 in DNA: TGTGCCAGCAGTTCACTAGCGGGGGCAGAGACCCAGTACTTC. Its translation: CASSSLAGAETQYF.

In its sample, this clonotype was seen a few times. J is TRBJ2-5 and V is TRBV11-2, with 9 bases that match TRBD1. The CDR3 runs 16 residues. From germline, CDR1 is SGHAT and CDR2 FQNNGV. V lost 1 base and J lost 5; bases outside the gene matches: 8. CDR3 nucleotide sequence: TGTGCCAGCAGCTTAGTCCATACAGGGGGCCTCGAGACCCAGTACTTC. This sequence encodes CASSLVHTGGLETQYF. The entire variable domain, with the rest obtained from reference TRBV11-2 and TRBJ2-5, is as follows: EAGVAQSPRYKIIEKRQSVAFWCNPISGHATLYWYQQILGQGPKLLIQFQNNGVVDDSQLPKDRFSAERLKGVDSTLKIQPAKLEDSAVYLCASSLVHTGGLETQYFGPGTRLLVL.

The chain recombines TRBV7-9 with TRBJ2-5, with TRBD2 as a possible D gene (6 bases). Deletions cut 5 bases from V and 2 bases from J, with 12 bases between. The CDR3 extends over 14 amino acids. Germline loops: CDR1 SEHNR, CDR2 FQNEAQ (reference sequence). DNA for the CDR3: TGTGCCAGCAGCCCTGGGGCGGGACAAGAGACCCAGTACTTC. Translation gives CASSPGAGQETQYF.

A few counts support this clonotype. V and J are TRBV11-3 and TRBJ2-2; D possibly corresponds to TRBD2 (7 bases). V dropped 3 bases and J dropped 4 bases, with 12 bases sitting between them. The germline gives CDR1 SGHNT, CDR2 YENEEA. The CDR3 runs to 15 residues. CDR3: CASSFRGGTTGELFF. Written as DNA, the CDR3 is TGTGCCAGCAGCTTTAGGGGGGGGACCACCGGGGAGCTGTTTTTT.

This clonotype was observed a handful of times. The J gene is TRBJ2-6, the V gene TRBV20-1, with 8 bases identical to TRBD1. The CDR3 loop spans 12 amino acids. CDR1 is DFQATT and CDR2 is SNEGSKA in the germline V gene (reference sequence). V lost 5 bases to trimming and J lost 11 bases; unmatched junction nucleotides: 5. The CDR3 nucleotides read TGCAGTGCTTTGACAGGGGAGGACGTCCTGACTTTC. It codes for CSALTGEDVLTF.

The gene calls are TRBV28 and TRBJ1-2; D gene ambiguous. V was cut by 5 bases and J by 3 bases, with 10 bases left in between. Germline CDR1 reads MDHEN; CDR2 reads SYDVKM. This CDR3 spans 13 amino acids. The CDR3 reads CASSIPGDYGYTF. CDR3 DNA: TGTGCCAGCAGTATCCCCGGGGACTATGGCTACACCTTC.

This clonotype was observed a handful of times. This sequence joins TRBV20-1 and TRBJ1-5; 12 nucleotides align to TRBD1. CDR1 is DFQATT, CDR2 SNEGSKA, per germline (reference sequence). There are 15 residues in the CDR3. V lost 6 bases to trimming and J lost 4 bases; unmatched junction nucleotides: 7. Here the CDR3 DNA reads TGCAGTGCCCAGGCGGGACAGGGGGCAAATCAGCCCCAGCATTTT. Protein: CSAQAGQGANQPQHF.

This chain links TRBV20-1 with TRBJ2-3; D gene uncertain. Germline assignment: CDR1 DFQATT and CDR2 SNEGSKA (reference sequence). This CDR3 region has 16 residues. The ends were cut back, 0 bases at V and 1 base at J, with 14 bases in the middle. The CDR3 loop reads CSARELGFQGTDTQYF. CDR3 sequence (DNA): TGCAGTGCTAGAGAACTGGGCTTCCAGGGCACAGATACGCAGTATTTT.

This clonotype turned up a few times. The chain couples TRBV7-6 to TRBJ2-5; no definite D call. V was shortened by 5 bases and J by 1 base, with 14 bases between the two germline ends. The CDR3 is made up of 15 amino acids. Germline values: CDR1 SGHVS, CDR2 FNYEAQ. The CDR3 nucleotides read TGTGCCAGCAGCGCCGCCCGAAGAGGCCAAGAGACCCAGTACTTC. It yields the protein CASSAARRGQETQYF.

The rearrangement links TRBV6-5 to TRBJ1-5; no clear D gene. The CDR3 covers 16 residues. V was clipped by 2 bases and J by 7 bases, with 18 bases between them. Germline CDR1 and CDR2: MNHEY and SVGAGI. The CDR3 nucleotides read TGTGCCAGCAGTTACCTGAGTTCAGGAGGACGACAGCCCCAGCATTTT. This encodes CASSYLSSGGRQPQHF.

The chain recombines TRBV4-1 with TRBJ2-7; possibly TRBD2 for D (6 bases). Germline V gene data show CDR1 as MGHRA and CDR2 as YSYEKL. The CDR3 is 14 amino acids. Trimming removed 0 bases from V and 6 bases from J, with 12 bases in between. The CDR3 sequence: CASSQEVWGGEQYF. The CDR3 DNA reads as TGCGCCAGCAGCCAAGAGGTCTGGGGAGGCGAGCAGTACTTC.

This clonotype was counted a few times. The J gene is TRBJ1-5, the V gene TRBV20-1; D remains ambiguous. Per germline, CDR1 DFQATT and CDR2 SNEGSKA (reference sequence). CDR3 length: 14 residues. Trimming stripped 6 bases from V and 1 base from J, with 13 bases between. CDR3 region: CSAVRDRSNQPQHF. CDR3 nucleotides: TGCAGTGCCGTGAGAGATAGAAGCAATCAGCCCCAGCATTTT.

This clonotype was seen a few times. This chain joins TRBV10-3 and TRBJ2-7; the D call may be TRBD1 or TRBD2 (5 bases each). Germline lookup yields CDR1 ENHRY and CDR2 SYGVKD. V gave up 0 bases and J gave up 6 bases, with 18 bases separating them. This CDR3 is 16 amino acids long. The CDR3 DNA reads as TGTGCCATCAGTGAGTCGATCGGGGCACCCTTCACCGAGCAGTACTTC. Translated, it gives CAISESIGAPFTEQYF.

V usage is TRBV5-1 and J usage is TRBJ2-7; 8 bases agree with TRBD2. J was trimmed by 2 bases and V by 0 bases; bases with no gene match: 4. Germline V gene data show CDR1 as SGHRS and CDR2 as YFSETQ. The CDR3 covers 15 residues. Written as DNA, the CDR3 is TGCGCCAGCAGCTTGGTGGCGGGGGGTACCTACGAGCAGTACTTC. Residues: CASSLVAGGTYEQYF.

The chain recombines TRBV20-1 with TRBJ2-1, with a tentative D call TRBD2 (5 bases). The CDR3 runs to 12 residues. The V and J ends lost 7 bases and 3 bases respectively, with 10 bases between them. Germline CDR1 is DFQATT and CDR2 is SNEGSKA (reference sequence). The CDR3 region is CSGEPHYNEQFF. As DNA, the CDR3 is TGCAGTGGGGAGCCCCACTACAATGAGCAGTTCTTC.

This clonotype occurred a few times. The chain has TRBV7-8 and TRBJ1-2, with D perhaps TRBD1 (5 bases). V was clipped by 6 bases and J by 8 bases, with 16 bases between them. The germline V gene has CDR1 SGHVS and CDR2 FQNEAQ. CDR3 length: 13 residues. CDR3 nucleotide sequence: TGTGCCAGCAGGGACGGGGCAGGGCAAGGCTACACCTTC. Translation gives CASRDGAGQGYTF. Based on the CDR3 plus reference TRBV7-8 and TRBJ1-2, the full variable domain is GAGVSQSPRYKVAKRGQDVALRCDPISGHVSLFWYQQALGQGPEFLTYFQNEAQLDKSGLPSDRFFAERPEGSVSTLKIQRTQQEDSAVYLCASRDGAGQGYTFGSGTRLTVV.

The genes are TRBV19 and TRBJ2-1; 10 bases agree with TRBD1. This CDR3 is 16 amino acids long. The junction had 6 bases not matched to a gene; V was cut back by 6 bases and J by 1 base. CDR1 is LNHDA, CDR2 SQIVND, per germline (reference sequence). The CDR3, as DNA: TGTGCCAGTAGCCCACCGGGACAGGGGTCCTACAATGAGCAGTTCTTC. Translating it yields CASSPPGQGSYNEQFF.

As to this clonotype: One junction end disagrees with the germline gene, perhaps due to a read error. Here the CDR3 reads CASSRSRLAPYNEQFF. The DNA for the CDR3 is TGCGCCAGCAGCCGGTCCAGGCTAGCGCCCTACAATGAGCAGTTCTTC. The rearrangement joins TRBV5-4 to TRBJ2-1; a possible D gene is TRBD2 (6 bases). CDR3 length: 16 amino acids. Germline CDR1 is SGHNT and CDR2 is YYREEE (reference sequence).

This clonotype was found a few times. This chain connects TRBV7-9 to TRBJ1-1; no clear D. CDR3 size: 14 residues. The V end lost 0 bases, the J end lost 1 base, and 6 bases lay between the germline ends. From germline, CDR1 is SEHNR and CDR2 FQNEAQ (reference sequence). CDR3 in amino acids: CASSLAGGNTEAFF. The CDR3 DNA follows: TGTGCCAGCAGCTTAGCAGGCGGGAACACTGAAGCTTTCTTT.

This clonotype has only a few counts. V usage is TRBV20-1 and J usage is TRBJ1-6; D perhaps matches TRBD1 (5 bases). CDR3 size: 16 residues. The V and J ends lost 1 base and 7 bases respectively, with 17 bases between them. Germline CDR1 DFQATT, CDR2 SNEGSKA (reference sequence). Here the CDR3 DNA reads TGCAGTGCTAGAGGGTCGGAGGGACGATACAATTCACCCCTCCACTTT. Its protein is CSARGSEGRYNSPLHF.

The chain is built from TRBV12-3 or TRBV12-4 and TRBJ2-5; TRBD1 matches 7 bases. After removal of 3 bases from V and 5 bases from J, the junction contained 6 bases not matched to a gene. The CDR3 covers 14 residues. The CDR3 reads CASSLTGQLETQYF. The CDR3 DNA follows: TGTGCCAGCAGTTTGACGGGACAGCTGGAGACCCAGTACTTC.

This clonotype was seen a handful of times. The CDR3 spells CSAQTGPYEQYF. The CDR3 bases are TGCAGTGCCCAGACAGGGCCCTACGAGCAGTACTTC. The genes are TRBV20-1 and TRBJ2-7; 7 positions match TRBD1. The length of the CDR3 is 12 residues. The V gene's germline CDR1 is DFQATT and CDR2 SNEGSKA (reference sequence). V dropped 6 bases and J dropped 2; count of bases not matched to a gene: 4.